These 18 T cell receptor beta chains were sequenced from one sample in a study of neurological immune-mediated disorders. TCRdb re-analysed the 5' RACE reads in MiXCR, keeping a single row per CDR3 protein. This table holds about 58,000 distinct CDR3 sequences, more than 3% found once. Sequencing input: PBMCs. The receptor set was obtained from an older woman with multiple sclerosis.

This clonotype has ten or more counts. The chain has TRBV11-3 and TRBJ2-4, with D possibly being TRBD1 or TRBD2 (5 bases each). V was cut by 5 bases and J by 1 base, with 9 bases left in between. CDR1 and CDR2 from the germline V gene are SGHNT and YENEEA. The CDR3 runs 14 residues. CDR3 DNA sequence: TGTGCCAGCAGCCTGGGACCGGCCAAAAACATTCAGTACTTC. It yields the protein CASSLGPAKNIQYF.

This clonotype was observed many times. The V gene is TRBV5-1, the J gene TRBJ2-6; D perhaps matches TRBD1 (6 bases). This CDR3 has 18 residues. The germline V gene has CDR1 SGHRS and CDR2 YFSETQ. V was clipped by 4 bases and J by 0 bases, with 17 bases between them. This CDR3 is CASSPRLGASSGANVLTF. The CDR3 nucleotides are TGCGCCAGCAGCCCCCGGTTGGGGGCTAGCTCTGGGGCCAACGTCCTGACTTTC.

The chain is built from TRBV20-1 and TRBJ1-2; D ambiguous. Between the trimmed V and J ends, which lost 6 bases and 7 bases, there was a span of 9 bases. This CDR3 spans 10 amino acids. Germline V gene data show CDR1 as DFQATT and CDR2 as SNEGSKA (reference sequence). The CDR3 protein is CSAHQFGYTF. The CDR3 nucleotides are TGCAGTGCGCACCAGTTTGGCTACACCTTC.

This clonotype occurred many times. CDR3 residues: CASSSRDRGLREQFF. The CDR3, as DNA: TGCGCCAGCAGCTCCCGGGACAGGGGGCTTCGTGAGCAGTTCTTC. The V gene is TRBV5-1, the J gene TRBJ2-1; 12 bases fit TRBD1. The germline V gene encodes CDR1 SGHRS and CDR2 YFSETQ. CDR3 size: 15 residues. V was pared by 3 bases and J by 9 bases, with 7 bases of the junction left unmatched.

In its sample, this clonotype was seen many times. J is TRBJ2-1 and V is TRBV20-1; 7 positions match TRBD2. Germline-derived CDR1 and CDR2 are DFQATT and SNEGSKA (reference sequence). The CDR3 is made up of 13 amino acids. The CDR3 reads CSRNRAGANEQFF. CDR3 DNA: TGCAGCAGAAACCGGGCGGGAGCTAATGAGCAGTTCTTC.

In this sample, this clonotype turned up many times. This sequence joins TRBV29-1 and TRBJ2-5; D is perhaps TRBD1 (5 bases). The length of the CDR3 is 15 residues. The ends were cut back, 6 bases at V and 5 bases at J, with 22 bases in the middle. In germline, CDR1 is SQVTM, CDR2 ANQGSEA. CDR3: CSVSFGTVPGETQYF. In nucleotides, the CDR3 is TGCAGCGTCTCCTTTGGTACCGTGCCAGGGGAGACCCAGTACTTC.

This clonotype was recorded many times. The CDR3 sequence: CASSSISRTGYTF. DNA for the CDR3: TGTGCCAGCAGCTCTATATCGAGAACCGGCTACACCTTC. V gene TRBV11-1 combines with J gene TRBJ1-2; D remains unclear. Trimming left V 4 bases short and J 8 bases short, with 14 bases between. The germline gives CDR1 SGHAT, CDR2 FQDESV (reference sequence). This CDR3 is built from 13 residues. Supplemented by reference TRBV11-1 and TRBJ1-2, the full variable domain reads EAEVAQSPRYKITEKSQAVAFWCDPISGHATLYWYRQILGQGPELLVQFQDESVVDDSQLPKDRFSAERLKGVDSTLKIQPAELGDSAMYLCASSSISRTGYTFGSGTRLTVV.

This clonotype came up many times. The J gene is TRBJ2-3, the V gene TRBV24-1, with TRBD1 matching over 8 bases. CDR1 KGHDR and CDR2 SFDVKD come from the germline V gene. The CDR3 loop spans 16 amino acids. Losses at the gene ends were 4 bases for V and 4 bases for J; bases not matched to a gene: 9. CDR3 sequence: CATSDLTGDNADTQYF. In DNA, the CDR3 is TGTGCCACCAGTGACCTGACAGGGGACAACGCAGATACGCAGTATTTT.

This clonotype was counted at least ten times. J is TRBJ1-5 and V is TRBV10-3; D is possibly TRBD1 (6 bases). Germline-derived CDR1 and CDR2 are ENHRY and SYGVKD. The CDR3 sequence is 12 residues long. V shed 5 bases and J shed 7 bases, with 9 bases lying between them. The CDR3 DNA reads as TGTGCCATCAGTCCCAGGGGACAGCCCCAGCATTTT. Its translation: CAISPRGQPQHF.

This clonotype occurred a few times. This chain joins TRBV5-6 and TRBJ2-2; 7 bases map to TRBD1. V was pared by 4 bases and J by 0 bases, with 6 bases of the junction left unmatched. The CDR3 runs 16 residues. Germline V gives CDR1 SGHDT, CDR2 YYEEEE. For the CDR3, the DNA is TGTGCCAGCAGCGAACTGGGACAGCCGAACACCGGGGAGCTGTTTTTT. This translates into CASSELGQPNTGELFF.

This clonotype was counted many times. V usage is TRBV20-1 and J usage is TRBJ2-5; 9 bases fit TRBD1. The CDR3 extends over 13 amino acids. The germline V gene encodes CDR1 DFQATT and CDR2 SNEGSKA (reference sequence). After removal of 7 bases from V and 3 bases from J, the junction contained 6 bases not matched to a gene. The CDR3: CSVSQGAEETQYF. In DNA form, the CDR3 reads TGCAGTGTCTCACAGGGGGCGGAAGAGACCCAGTACTTC.

This clonotype was detected ten times or more. This rearrangement joins TRBV11-1 to TRBJ2-1, with 12 bases that match TRBD1. V lost 3 bases, J lost 5 bases, and 11 bases stayed unmatched. CDR3 length: 18 amino acids. CDR1 and CDR2 (germline): SGHAT, FQDESV (reference sequence). The CDR3 loop is CASSFSVYRDRGHNEQFF. As DNA, the CDR3 is TGTGCCAGCAGCTTCTCCGTGTACCGGGACAGGGGGCACAATGAGCAGTTCTTC.

This clonotype was counted ten times or more. This chain joins TRBV20-1 and TRBJ2-7; the match to TRBD1 covers 9 bases. The CDR3 has 17 amino acids. Trimming at V came to 5 bases and at J to 0 bases, leaving 14 bases not matched to a gene. Germline CDR1 reads DFQATT; CDR2 reads SNEGSKA (reference sequence). CDR3 amino acids: CSALGHRGLPYSYEQYF. As DNA, the CDR3 is TGCAGTGCTCTGGGGCACAGGGGGCTGCCTTACTCCTACGAGCAGTACTTC.

This clonotype was seen repeatedly, ten times or more. This chain links TRBV5-1 with TRBJ2-5; tentatively, D is TRBD2 (7 bases). Per germline, CDR1 SGHRS and CDR2 YFSETQ. This CDR3 has 14 residues. Trimming cost V 5 bases and J 4 bases, with 15 bases left between them. CDR3 DNA: TGCGCCAGCAGTTGGGGGGGCGACGGAGAGACCCAGTACTTC. Translated: CASSWGGDGETQYF.

This clonotype came up many times. The chain is built from TRBV20-1 and TRBJ2-1, with D possibly matching TRBD1 (7 bases). Trimming pared 3 bases from V and 6 bases from J, leaving 15 bases between. CDR1 and CDR2 (germline): DFQATT, SNEGSKA (reference sequence). CDR3 length equals 14 residues. CDR3 nucleotide sequence: TGCAGTGCTAGTTCATACAGGGGAGGCAATGAGCAGTTCTTC. Translated: CSASSYRGGNEQFF.

This clonotype came up many times. The chain carries TRBV20-1 and TRBJ2-1, with 12 bases lining up with TRBD2. Germline-derived CDR1 and CDR2 are DFQATT and SNEGSKA (reference sequence). V was pared by 4 bases and J by 9 bases, with 7 bases of the junction left unmatched. This CDR3 region has 14 residues. The CDR3 DNA reads TGCAGTGCTACCCCGGGACTAGCGGGCGGTGAGCAGTTCTTC. Translating gives CSATPGLAGGEQFF.

The sample holds many counts of this clonotype. The chain combines TRBV5-1 with TRBJ2-2; D remains unclear. The CDR3 covers 14 residues. Germline-derived CDR1 and CDR2 are SGHRS and YFSETQ. The V and J ends lost 2 bases and 2 bases respectively, with 7 bases between them. CDR3 nucleotide sequence: TGCGCCAGCAGCTTAGACGGAAACACCGGGGAGCTGTTTTTT. Its translation is CASSLDGNTGELFF.

This clonotype was picked up many times. The chain carries TRBV5-1 and TRBJ1-4; the D is unclear. Germline assignment: CDR1 SGHRS and CDR2 YFSETQ. V was cut by 0 bases and J by 10 bases, with 16 bases left in between. The CDR3 totals 15 residues. CDR3: CASSLVAAFDGKLFF. The CDR3 bases are TGCGCCAGCAGCTTGGTTGCGGCTTTTGATGGAAAACTGTTTTTT.